These 4 T cell receptor beta chains share one sample of origin, sequenced in a study of early T cells in non-severe SARS-CoV-2 infection. TCRdb processed the 5' RACE reads anew with MiXCR; each CDR3 protein has one entry. The sample holds 20,000 to 25,000 distinct CDR3 sequences, less than 7% seen once. The specimen sequenced was whole blood. The source of these receptors is an adult who was a healthcare worker with PCR-confirmed SARS-CoV-2 infection or an uninfected control (not recorded which).

This clonotype has at least ten counts. The rearrangement links TRBV18 to TRBJ2-3; 7 bases align to TRBD1. Germline CDR1 KGHSH, CDR2 LQKENI. The CDR3 covers 15 residues. The ends lost 6 bases at V and 1 base at J; junction bases unmatched: 7. In nucleotides, the CDR3 is TGTGCCAGCTCCCAATCAGGGACAGGCACAGATACGCAGTATTTT. Amino acids: CASSQSGTGTDTQYF.

At least ten counts were recorded for this clonotype. This rearrangement joins TRBV5-1 to TRBJ2-5; D unclear. CDR3 size: 13 residues. CDR1 and CDR2 from the germline V gene are SGHRS and YFSETQ. V lost 3 bases and J 2 bases, leaving 8 bases between the germline ends. The CDR3 nucleotides read TGCGCCAGCAGCTCGGACGCTCAAGAGACCCAGTACTTC. Translating gives CASSSDAQETQYF. Complete variable domain (other parts from reference TRBV5-1 and TRBJ2-5): KAGVTQTPRYLIKTRGQQVTLSCSPISGHRSVSWYQQTPGQGLQFLFEYFSETQRNKGNFPGRFSGRQFSNSRSEMNVSTLELGDSALYLCASSSDAQETQYFGPGTRLLVL.

The sample holds a few counts of this clonotype. This chain uses TRBV20-1 with TRBJ1-5; 9 bases align to TRBD1. Looked up from germline, CDR1 is DFQATT and CDR2 is SNEGSKA (reference sequence). This CDR3 comprises 14 residues. V lost 5 bases and J lost 5; bases outside the gene matches: 7. CDR3: CSASATGGDQPQHF. CDR3 coding DNA: TGCAGTGCTTCGGCGACAGGGGGTGATCAGCCCCAGCATTTT.

The rearrangement joins TRBV6-5 to TRBJ1-6, with 7 nucleotides matching TRBD1. Germline CDR1 MNHEY, CDR2 SVGAGI. V lost 2 bases, J lost 6 bases, and 7 bases stayed unmatched. This CDR3 has 16 residues. CDR3 region: CASSYVLGTANSPLHF. The CDR3 nucleotides read TGTGCCAGCAGTTACGTCCTAGGGACAGCTAATTCACCCCTCCACTTT.